This T cell receptor (beta chain) was captured in a study of shared clonotypes between healthy human individuals. Study-wide results and caveats: Relative to their counterparts shared across all four donors, non-shared clonotypes exhibited diminished generation probabilities. How much donors shared clonotypes was expected to be affected by sequencing depth.

The CDR3 is 17 amino acids. V dropped 4 bases and J dropped 3; count of bases not matched to a gene: 15. Germline loops: CDR1 SGHRS, CDR2 YFSETQ. Selected positively for CCR7 and CD45RO-negative, naive CD8 cells excluded terminally differentiated effector memory CD45RA+ cells. The study enrolled healthy HIV-negative adults without recent acute infections or vaccinations as donors. Points on this clone: Its cognate antigen is unknown.

Measured with immunoSEQ multiplex PCR; TCRdb has only the in-frame clones, and not every one. The table shows about 2.1 million clones, with 80% to 95% occurring only once. This rearrangement joins TRBV5-1 to TRBJ2-7, with TRBD1 matching 8 bases. This receptor was identified in a man aged 18 to 29 in good health. Some clones in this sample may be carry-over from other donors' samples. The sample taken for sequencing was naive CD8+ T cells from PBMCs. The CDR3 nucleotides read TGCGCCAGCAGCACGCCAGCTACAGGGGGGTTTAGCTACGAGCAGTACTTC. Amino acid sequence: CASSTPATGGFSYEQYF.